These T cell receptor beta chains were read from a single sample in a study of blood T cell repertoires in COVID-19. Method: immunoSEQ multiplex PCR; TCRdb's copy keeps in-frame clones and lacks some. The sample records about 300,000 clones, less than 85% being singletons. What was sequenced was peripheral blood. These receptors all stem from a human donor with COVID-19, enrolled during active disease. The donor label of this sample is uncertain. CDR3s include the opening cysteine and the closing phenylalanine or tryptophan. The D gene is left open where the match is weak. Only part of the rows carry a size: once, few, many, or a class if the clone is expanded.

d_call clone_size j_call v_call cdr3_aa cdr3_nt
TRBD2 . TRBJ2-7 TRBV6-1 CASSEKFPWEGAGFYEQYF TGTGCCAGCAGTGAAAAATTTCCGTGGGAGGGAGCGGGTTTCTACGAGCAGTACTTC
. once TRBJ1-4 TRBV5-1 CASSPEGSNEKLFF TGCGCCAGCAGCCCCGAGGGCTCTAATGAAAAACTGTTTTTT
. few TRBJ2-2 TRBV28 CASTFPGTGTGELFF TGTGCCAGCACGTTCCCGGGTACGGGAACCGGGGAGCTGTTTTTT
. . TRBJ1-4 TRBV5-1 CASSAGGTNEKLFF TGCGCCAGCAGTGCGGGGGGAACTAATGAAAAACTGTTTTTT
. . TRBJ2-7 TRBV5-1 CASSLASAGSTGEQYF TGCGCCAGCAGCTTGGCCTCGGCGGGGTCAACGGGCGAGCAGTACTTC
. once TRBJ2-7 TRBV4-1 CASSQGPRQAYEQYF TGCGCCAGCAGCCAAGGGCCCCGGCAGGCGTACGAGCAGTACTTC
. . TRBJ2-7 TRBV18 CASSPQRRSRAGPFSYEQYF TGTGCCAGCTCACCACAGAGGCGGTCAAGGGCGGGACCGTTTTCTTACGAGCAGTACTTC
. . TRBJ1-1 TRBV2 CASSYTAGGWTIQNTEAFF TGTGCCAGCAGTTACACAGCCGGGGGGTGGACCATACAGAACACTGAAGCTTTCTTT
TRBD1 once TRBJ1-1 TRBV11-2 CASSLGQGVRAFF TGTGCCAGCAGCTTGGGACAGGGGGTGAGAGCTTTCTTT
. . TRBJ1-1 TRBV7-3 CASSLGGSDEAFF TGTGCCAGCAGCTTAGGGGGGAGTGATGAAGCTTTCTTT
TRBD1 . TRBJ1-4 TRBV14 CASSQEQGQVDEKLFF TGTGCCAGCAGCCAAGAACAGGGACAGGTTGATGAAAAACTGTTTTTT
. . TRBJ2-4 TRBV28 CASSSSGLAKNIQYF TGTGCCAGCAGCTCCTCAGGACTCGCCAAAAACATTCAGTACTTC
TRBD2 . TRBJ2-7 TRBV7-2 CASSPAGVPYEQYF TGTGCCAGTTCACCGGCGGGAGTCCCCTACGAGCAGTACTTC
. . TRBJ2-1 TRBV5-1 CASSSDSIGEQFF TGCGCCAGCAGCTCCGATAGCATAGGTGAGCAGTTCTTC
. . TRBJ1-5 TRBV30 CAWSLNINNQPQHF TGTGCCTGGAGTCTGAACATTAACAATCAGCCCCAGCATTTT
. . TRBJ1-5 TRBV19 CASSVVQGNQPQHF TGTGCCAGTAGCGTCGTACAGGGAAATCAGCCCCAGCATTTT
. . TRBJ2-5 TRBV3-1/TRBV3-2 CASSQDRTRQYQETQYF TGTGCCAGCAGCCAAGATCGTACGCGACAATACCAAGAGACCCAGTACTTC
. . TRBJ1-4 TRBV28 CASRSRFIEKLFF TGTGCCAGCAGAAGCAGGTTTATTGAAAAACTGTTTTTT
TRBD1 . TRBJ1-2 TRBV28 CASSAALGQGFYGYTF TGTGCCAGCAGTGCCGCATTGGGACAGGGCTTCTATGGCTACACCTTC
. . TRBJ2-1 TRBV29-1 CSVDGSSYNEQFF TGCAGCGTTGACGGGAGCTCCTACAATGAGCAGTTCTTC
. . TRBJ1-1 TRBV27 CASKGGGNTEAFF TGTGCCAGCAAAGGCGGCGGGAACACTGAAGCTTTCTTT
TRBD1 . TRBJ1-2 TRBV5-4 CASNYFGTGGGYTF TGTGCCAGCAACTACTTCGGGACAGGGGGGGGCTACACCTTC
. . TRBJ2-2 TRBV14 CASSPGTGADTGELFF TGTGCCAGCAGCCCGGGGACGGGAGCGGACACCGGGGAGCTGTTTTTT
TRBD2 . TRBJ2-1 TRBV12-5 CASAPGGLSSNEQFF TGTGCTAGTGCCCCGGGAGGTCTAAGTTCGAATGAGCAGTTCTTC
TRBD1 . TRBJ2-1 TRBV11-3 CASSPATGTGSNEQFF TGTGCCAGCAGCCCAGCTACAGGGACAGGGAGCAATGAGCAGTTCTTC
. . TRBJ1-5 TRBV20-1 CSASKSALYSNQPQHF TGCAGTGCTAGTAAAAGCGCGTTATATAGCAATCAGCCCCAGCATTTT
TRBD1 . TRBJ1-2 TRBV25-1 CASGLGRGDYGYTF TGTGCCAGCGGCCTGGGCAGGGGGGACTATGGCTACACCTTC
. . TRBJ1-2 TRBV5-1 CASSQQGRVGGYTF TGCGCCAGCAGCCAACAAGGCAGGGTAGGGGGCTACACCTTC
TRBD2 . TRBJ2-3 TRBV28 CASRPGTSGRGLWTDTQYF TGTGCCAGCAGACCCGGGACTAGCGGGAGAGGTCTTTGGACAGATACGCAGTATTTT
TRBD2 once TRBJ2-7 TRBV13 CASSRRTSGGHHEQYF TGTGCCAGCAGCAGAAGGACTAGCGGGGGACACCACGAGCAGTACTTC
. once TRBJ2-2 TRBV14 CASSHGTQTGELFF TGTGCCAGCAGCCACGGGACTCAGACCGGGGAGCTGTTTTTT
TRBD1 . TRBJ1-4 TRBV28 CASSSNRGYEKLFF TGTGCCAGCAGTTCTAACAGGGGGTATGAAAAACTGTTTTTT
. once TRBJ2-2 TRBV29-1 CSVQGTIGTGELFF TGCAGCGTTCAGGGGACAATAGGAACCGGGGAGCTGTTTTTT
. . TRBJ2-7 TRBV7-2 CASSLVFQAYEQYF TGTGCCAGCAGCTTAGTATTCCAGGCCTACGAGCAGTACTTC
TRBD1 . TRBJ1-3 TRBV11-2 CASSSTGQGMGTQSAIYF TGTGCCAGCAGCTCGACGGGACAGGGAATGGGAACCCAAAGCGCCATATATTTT
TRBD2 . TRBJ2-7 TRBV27 CASSSFGTSGGSYEQYF TGTGCCAGCAGTTCCTTCGGGACTAGCGGGGGCTCCTACGAGCAGTACTTC
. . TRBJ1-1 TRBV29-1 CSVSGVSGMNTEAFF TGCAGCGTTTCTGGGGTTTCGGGGATGAACACTGAAGCTTTCTTT
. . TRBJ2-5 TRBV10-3 CAISGRVQETQYF TGTGCCATCAGTGGGAGGGTTCAAGAGACCCAGTACTTC
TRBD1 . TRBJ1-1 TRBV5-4 CASSSQGGGVAEAFF TGTGCCAGCAGCTCACAGGGGGGAGGTGTCGCTGAAGCTTTCTTT
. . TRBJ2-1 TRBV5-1 CASSLRQGYNEQFF TGCGCCAGCAGCTTGCGCCAGGGATACAATGAGCAGTTCTTC
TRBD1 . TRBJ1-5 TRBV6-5 CASSSTGVPNQPQHF TGTGCCAGCAGCAGCACAGGGGTCCCCAATCAGCCCCAGCATTTT
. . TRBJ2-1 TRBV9 CASSVGGGYNEQFF TGTGCCAGCAGCGTAGGGGGAGGCTACAATGAGCAGTTCTTC
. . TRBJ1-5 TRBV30 CAWTRGTPNQPQHF TGTGCCTGGACGAGGGGGACACCCAATCAGCCCCAGCATTTT
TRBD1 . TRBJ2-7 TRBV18 CASSLSTRPGQGSGEQYF TGTGCCAGCTCACTGTCCACACGACCGGGACAGGGATCTGGAGAGCAGTACTTC
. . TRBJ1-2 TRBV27 CASSPSWPNYGYTF TGTGCCAGCAGTCCCTCGTGGCCCAACTATGGCTACACCTTC
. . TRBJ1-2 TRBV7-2 CASSPLTAVNYGYTF TGTGCCAGCAGCCCTCTGACAGCCGTGAATTATGGCTACACCTTC